This TCR beta chain was identified in a study of cytomegalovirus exposure and HLA in healthy donors. Study-level findings and limits: TCR sequences were mostly rare, though some public TCRs occurred in many donors.

This table comes from immunoSEQ multiplex PCR, and its TCRdb copy is limited to in-frame clones, with some not included. The top ten clones hold around an eighth of a sample with about 200,000 clones, roughly 82% of them seen once. As to this clone: Its antigen is unknown.

The donors were members of the validation cohort, which comprised approximately 120 subjects and was separate from the first cohort of fewer than 700 subjects. Trimming stripped 6 bases from V and 8 bases from J, with 16 bases between. Germline assignment: CDR1 MNHEY and CDR2 SVGAGI. CDR3 length equals 13 residues. The clonotype originates from a woman aged 25 to 39 in good health and CMV-seropositive. J is TRBJ1-2 and V is TRBV6-5, with a tentative D call TRBD1 (6 bases). Sequencing was carried out using PBMCs. In DNA, the CDR3 is TGTGCCAGCAGGGCGACAGGAGTCAGCGGCTACACCTTC. Protein product: CASRATGVSGYTF.